The clone carrying this TCR beta chain is classed as medium-sized (0.01 to 0.1%). The entry originates in a study of blood T cell repertoires in COVID-19. Only in-frame clones appear in the TCRdb table, and some are missing; sequencing was by immunoSEQ multiplex PCR. The sample includes 25,000 to 40,000 clones, about nine tenths of them seen just once. The receptor's source is a man aged 55 to 70 with active COVID-19. Sequenced: peripheral blood.

The DNA for the CDR3 is TGTGCCAGCAGCCCGCGCTTGCCCTACGAGCAGTACTTC. Encoded protein: CASSPRLPYEQYF. The rearrangement joins TRBV13 to TRBJ2-7; D is unresolved. Deletions cut 5 bases from V and 2 bases from J, with 10 bases between. Germline V gene sequence: CDR1 PRHDT, CDR2 FYEKMQ (reference sequence). The CDR3 runs to 13 residues.